A selection of T cell receptor beta chains follows, all from one sample in a study of blood T cell repertoires in COVID-19. The protocol was immunoSEQ multiplex PCR, while the TCRdb copy is restricted to in-frame clones and leaves out a portion. The top ten hold more than 7.5% of the sample, which has tens of thousands of clones, 65% to 90% seen once. Source material: peripheral blood. These TCRs come from a man older than 75 with active COVID-19. The CDR3 runs from the conserved cysteine through the conserved F or W. A D gene is named only where the DNA matches it firmly. Where a row states a size, it is once, few, many or the class of an expanded clone; other rows omit it.

j_gene: TRBJ1-1; d_gene: -; abundance: -; v_gene: TRBV11-2; CDR3nt: TGTGCCAGCAGCTTAGTTGCGGGGGCTATCACTGAAGCTTTCTTT; CDR3aa: CASSLVAGAITEAFF
j_gene: TRBJ2-1; d_gene: -; abundance: -; v_gene: TRBV2; CDR3nt: TGTGCCAGCAGTGAAGCGCTGCAGGGTGGGAATGAGCAGTTCTTC; CDR3aa: CASSEALQGGNEQFF
j_gene: TRBJ2-5; d_gene: TRBD1; abundance: -; v_gene: TRBV10-3; CDR3nt: TGTGCCATCAGGGACCGGGACAGGGGTGGGGAGACCCAGTACTTC; CDR3aa: CAIRDRDRGGETQYF
j_gene: TRBJ1-2; d_gene: -; abundance: -; v_gene: TRBV6-5; CDR3nt: TGTGCCAGCGACCCCGGACAGAACTATGGCTACACCTTC; CDR3aa: CASDPGQNYGYTF
j_gene: TRBJ1-1; d_gene: -; abundance: few; v_gene: TRBV7-3; CDR3nt: TGTGCCAGCGCGGGGGACGTTAGCACTGAAGCTTTCTTT; CDR3aa: CASAGDVSTEAFF
j_gene: TRBJ1-2; d_gene: -; abundance: -; v_gene: TRBV18; CDR3nt: TGTGCCAGCTCAACGCAGGGGCCTAACTATGGCTACACCTTC; CDR3aa: CASSTQGPNYGYTF
j_gene: TRBJ2-6; d_gene: -; abundance: -; v_gene: TRBV6-6; CDR3nt: TGTGCCAGCAGGGAGTCTGGGGCCAACGTCCTGACTTTC; CDR3aa: CASRESGANVLTF
j_gene: TRBJ1-5; d_gene: -; abundance: once; v_gene: TRBV7-2; CDR3nt: TGTGCCAGCAGCTTCCGTTACAATCAGCCCCAGCATTTT; CDR3aa: CASSFRYNQPQHF
j_gene: TRBJ2-3; d_gene: TRBD2; abundance: -; v_gene: TRBV19; CDR3nt: TGTGCCAGTAGTATCGCTCGACTAGCGGGGGGCACAGATACGCAGTATTTT; CDR3aa: CASSIARLAGGTDTQYF
j_gene: TRBJ1-1; d_gene: -; abundance: -; v_gene: TRBV7-3; CDR3nt: TGTGCCAGCAGCTTAACACGACAAGCAGCTTTCTTT; CDR3aa: CASSLTRQAAFF
j_gene: TRBJ2-2; d_gene: -; abundance: -; v_gene: TRBV29-1; CDR3nt: TGCAGCGTTGACTGGGCCGGCACCGGGGAGCTGTTTTTT; CDR3aa: CSVDWAGTGELFF
j_gene: TRBJ1-1; d_gene: TRBD1; abundance: -; v_gene: TRBV10-3; CDR3nt: TGTGCCATCAGTGGGACAGGGTTCGAGGAGAACACTGAAGCTTTCTTT; CDR3aa: CAISGTGFEENTEAFF
j_gene: TRBJ2-5; d_gene: TRBD1; abundance: once; v_gene: TRBV19; CDR3nt: TGTGCCAGTAGCCTAACTGGGGACAGGACTTCCCAAGAGACCCAGTACTTC; CDR3aa: CASSLTGDRTSQETQYF
j_gene: TRBJ2-7; d_gene: TRBD1; abundance: -; v_gene: TRBV27; CDR3nt: TGTGCCAGCAGGGAGGGGCAGGGGGCGAGGGAGCAGTACTTC; CDR3aa: CASREGQGAREQYF
j_gene: TRBJ2-7; d_gene: TRBD1; abundance: -; v_gene: TRBV2; CDR3nt: TGTGCCAGCAGTGCAGCTAGGGACAGGGAAGACGAGCAGTACTTC; CDR3aa: CASSAARDREDEQYF
j_gene: TRBJ2-7; d_gene: TRBD1; abundance: -; v_gene: TRBV20-1; CDR3nt: TGCAGTGCCGGACAGGGATACGAGCAGTACTTC; CDR3aa: CSAGQGYEQYF
j_gene: TRBJ2-3; d_gene: -; abundance: -; v_gene: TRBV6-6; CDR3nt: TGTGCCAGCACCCGGACTAGCACAGATACGCAGTATTTT; CDR3aa: CASTRTSTDTQYF
j_gene: TRBJ2-3; d_gene: TRBD2; abundance: -; v_gene: TRBV6-5; CDR3nt: TGTGCCAGCAGTCAGCGGGGGGGCCTCCATTTT; CDR3aa: CASSQRGGLHF
j_gene: TRBJ2-7; d_gene: TRBD1; abundance: few; v_gene: TRBV2; CDR3nt: TGTGCAGAGGGACAGGGGAACGAGCAGTACTTC; CDR3aa: CAEGQGNEQYF
j_gene: TRBJ1-2; d_gene: -; abundance: -; v_gene: TRBV7-9; CDR3nt: TGTGCCAGCAGCTCGGGGGAGGGGAATGGCTACACCTTC; CDR3aa: CASSSGEGNGYTF
j_gene: TRBJ2-1; d_gene: TRBD2; abundance: -; v_gene: TRBV4-2; CDR3nt: TGTGCCAGCAGCCCTACTCTAGCGGGGGCCGGGGGGTACAATGAGCAGTTCTTC; CDR3aa: CASSPTLAGAGGYNEQFF
j_gene: TRBJ2-7; d_gene: -; abundance: -; v_gene: TRBV11-2; CDR3nt: TGTGCCAGCAGCGCGGACTACGAGCAGTACTTC; CDR3aa: CASSADYEQYF
j_gene: TRBJ1-1; d_gene: -; abundance: -; v_gene: TRBV7-9; CDR3nt: TGTGCCAGCAGCCTCTCAGGGGTGACTGAAGCTTTCTTT; CDR3aa: CASSLSGVTEAFF
j_gene: TRBJ2-5; d_gene: -; abundance: -; v_gene: TRBV7-2; CDR3nt: TGTGCCAGCTCCCTTGCGGGGGCCTCGGGAGAGACCCAGTACTTC; CDR3aa: CASSLAGASGETQYF
j_gene: TRBJ2-2; d_gene: -; abundance: -; v_gene: TRBV21-1; CDR3nt: TGTGCCAGCAGCCTAAATGGGGCAGGAGGGACCGGGGAGCTGTTTTTT; CDR3aa: CASSLNGAGGTGELFF
j_gene: TRBJ2-7; d_gene: -; abundance: -; v_gene: TRBV5-4; CDR3nt: TGTGCCAGCAGCGGGCCGGTCAACACCTACGAGCAGTACTTC; CDR3aa: CASSGPVNTYEQYF
j_gene: TRBJ2-5; d_gene: -; abundance: -; v_gene: TRBV4-1; CDR3nt: TGCGCCAGCAGCCAAGGGACAGAAGAGACCCAGTACTTC; CDR3aa: CASSQGTEETQYF
j_gene: TRBJ1-5; d_gene: TRBD1; abundance: -; v_gene: TRBV27; CDR3nt: TGTGCCAGCGGAAGCGGGACAGGGCTCGGGGGGCCCCAGCATTTT; CDR3aa: CASGSGTGLGGPQHF
j_gene: TRBJ2-7; d_gene: -; abundance: -; v_gene: TRBV13; CDR3nt: TGTGCCAGCAGCTTGGCATCGGGACTGAGCTCCTACGAGCAGTACTTC; CDR3aa: CASSLASGLSSYEQYF
j_gene: TRBJ1-3; d_gene: -; abundance: -; v_gene: TRBV9; CDR3nt: TGTGCCAGCAGCGTAGCTCTACCTGGAAACACCATATATTTT; CDR3aa: CASSVALPGNTIYF
j_gene: TRBJ2-7; d_gene: -; abundance: -; v_gene: TRBV5-1; CDR3nt: TGCGCCAGCAGCTTGTTTCCAGGCCCTTACGAGCAGTACTTC; CDR3aa: CASSLFPGPYEQYF
j_gene: TRBJ1-1; d_gene: -; abundance: -; v_gene: TRBV5-6; CDR3nt: TGTGCCAGCATCTCCTCGGGGACAATTAACACTGAAGCTTTCTTT; CDR3aa: CASISSGTINTEAFF